This T cell receptor beta chain came from a study of beta chain features in type 1 diabetes. Study-level background: No age, gender or cell yield differences were seen between patients and healthy donors.

V shed 5 bases and J shed 4 bases, with 14 bases lying between them. The CDR3 sequence is 14 residues long. Germline V gives CDR1 SGHAT, CDR2 FQNNGV. Study findings and constraints: Type 1 diabetes patients showed a moderate but significant shortening of TCRB CDR3s in all four CD4+ subsets.

One heparinised blood draw averaging about 116 mL was given by each donor. Cell sorting via CD45RO/CCR7/CD25/CD127/CD95/CD27 was performed to obtain CD4+ naive, central memory, regulatory and stem cell-like memory cells. Expressed TCRB transcripts were sequenced after all isolated RNA was converted to cDNA. Measured with immunoSEQ multiplex PCR; TCRdb has only the in-frame clones, and not every one. The data hold 300,000 to 450,000 clones, with about 12% observed a single time. A note on this clone: The antigen is unknown.

The rearrangement links TRBV11-2 to TRBJ1-1; possibly TRBD1 for D (6 bases). Sequenced material: naive CD4+ T cells from blood. This TCR derives from a woman aged 18-30 years with type 1 diabetes. Written as DNA, the CDR3 is TGTGCCAGCAGCCGACGGGGGGCGGGCACTGAAGCTTTCTTT. It is translated as CASSRRGAGTEAFF.